This TCR beta chain was recovered during a study of T-cell memory formation after mild COVID-19. On the study more broadly: Most TCR clusters belonged to a single donor. Study results and limitations: Pre-infection memory held some responding clones, suggesting pre-existing cross-reactive T cells responded.

The CDR3 contains 15 residues. Germline V gene sequence: CDR1 LNHDA, CDR2 SQIVND (reference sequence). V lost 2 bases to trimming and J lost 4 bases; unmatched junction nucleotides: 3. Concerning this clonotype itself: The antigen remains unidentified.

TCRdb passed the 5' RACE reads through MiXCR, listing each CDR3 protein once. The table lists a few hundred thousand distinct CDR3 sequences, 8% to 9.5% of them singletons. This receptor was taken from a man younger than 35 who had mild COVID-19 (a few samples of this study predate the infection). Cell type and time point are not known. The sequenced sample was PBMCs or a T cell subset sorted from them (not recorded which). V and J are TRBV19 and TRBJ1-1; 11 bases map to TRBD1. The CDR3 sequence: CASSIIGTGGTEAFF. CDR3 nucleotides: TGTGCCAGTAGTATAATAGGGACAGGGGGCACTGAAGCTTTCTTT.